The sequence of this TCR beta chain was determined in a study of shared clonotypes between healthy human individuals. Study conclusions and caveats: Enrolling few donors narrowed the genetic and exposure-history diversity that was represented. It was observed that roughly 5.5% of naive CD4 clonotypes were shared across a few donors.

This clone was recorded only once. Its antigen is still unknown. Trimming stripped 5 bases from V and 5 bases from J, with 15 bases between. This CDR3 region has 14 residues. Germline V gene sequence: CDR1 SEHNR, CDR2 FQNEAQ (reference sequence). Sequencing used immunoSEQ multiplex PCR; TCRdb keeps in-frame clones, though not all of them. The sample records roughly 2 million clones, less than 95% being singletons. Naive CD8 cells lacked CD45RO, underwent positive selection for CCR7 and left out terminally differentiated effector memory CD45RA+ cells. Nashville, Tennessee was home to all donors, each a Caucasian adult.

The material sequenced was naive CD8+ T cells sorted from blood. This sequence joins TRBV7-9 and TRBJ1-1, with D possibly matching TRBD1 (6 bases). The receptor's source is a man younger than 35 in good health. The CDR3 region has the DNA TGTGCCAGCAGCGCGGGGGGCCTCTCGACTGAAGCTTTCTTT. Its protein product is CASSAGGLSTEAFF.